The present entry profiles one TCR beta chain with its context. Data came from immunoSEQ multiplex PCR; TCRdb stores just in-frame clones and leaves some out. The sample carries 25,000 to 35,000 clones, more than 85% recorded once. This sample's time point: time of PML onset. This sample is part of a study of multiple sclerosis patients with progressive multifocal leukoencephalopathy. Germline V lookup: CDR1 MNHEY, CDR2 SVGAGI. The length of the CDR3 is 14 residues. V gave up 8 bases and J gave up 12 bases; unmatched junction bases: 14. This receptor was taken from a human donor with progressive multifocal leukoencephalopathy. Sequences were derived from PBMCs, sampled from a patient treated with natalizumab. This sequence joins TRBV6-5 and TRBJ2-7; 12 nucleotides agree with TRBD2. The CDR3 DNA follows: TGTGCCAGCCATAGCCAGTCTAGCGGGAGGGCCGCGTACTTC. Amino acids: CASHSQSSGRAAYF.